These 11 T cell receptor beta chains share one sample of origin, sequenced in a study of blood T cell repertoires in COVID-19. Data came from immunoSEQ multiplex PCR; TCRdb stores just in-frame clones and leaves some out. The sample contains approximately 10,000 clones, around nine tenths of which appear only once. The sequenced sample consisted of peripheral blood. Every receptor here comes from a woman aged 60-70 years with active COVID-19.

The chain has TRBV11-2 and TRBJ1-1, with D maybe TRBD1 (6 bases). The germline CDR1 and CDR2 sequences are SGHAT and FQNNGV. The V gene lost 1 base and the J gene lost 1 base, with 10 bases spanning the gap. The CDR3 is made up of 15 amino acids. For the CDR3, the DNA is TGTGCCAGCAGCTTAGCGCCAGGGGCGAACACTGAAGCTTTCTTT. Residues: CASSLAPGANTEAFF.

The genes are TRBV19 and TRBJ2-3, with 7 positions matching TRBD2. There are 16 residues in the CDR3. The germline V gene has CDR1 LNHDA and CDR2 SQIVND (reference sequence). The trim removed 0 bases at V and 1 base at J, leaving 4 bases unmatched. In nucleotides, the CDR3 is TGTGCCAGTAGTATAGATCGGGCGGGGGGCACAGATACGCAGTATTTT. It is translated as CASSIDRAGGTDTQYF.

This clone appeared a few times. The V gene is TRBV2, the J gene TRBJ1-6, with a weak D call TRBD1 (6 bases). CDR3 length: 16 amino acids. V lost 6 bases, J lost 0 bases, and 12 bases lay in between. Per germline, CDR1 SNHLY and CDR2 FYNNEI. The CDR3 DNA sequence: TGTGCCAGCAGGGAGGACAGTAGCTCCTATAATTCACCCCTCCACTTT. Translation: CASREDSSSYNSPLHF.

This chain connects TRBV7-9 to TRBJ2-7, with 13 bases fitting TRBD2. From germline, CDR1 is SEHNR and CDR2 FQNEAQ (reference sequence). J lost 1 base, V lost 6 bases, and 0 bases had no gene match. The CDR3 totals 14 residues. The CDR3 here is CASRGLAGSYEQYF. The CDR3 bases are TGTGCCAGCAGGGGACTAGCGGGATCCTACGAGCAGTACTTC.

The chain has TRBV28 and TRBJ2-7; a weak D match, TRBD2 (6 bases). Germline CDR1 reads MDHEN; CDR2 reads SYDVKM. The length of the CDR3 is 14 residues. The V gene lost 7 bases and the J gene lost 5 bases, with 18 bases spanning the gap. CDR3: CASTKAGSKHEQYV. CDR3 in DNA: TGTGCCAGCACCAAGGCGGGGAGCAAACACGAGCAGTACGTC.

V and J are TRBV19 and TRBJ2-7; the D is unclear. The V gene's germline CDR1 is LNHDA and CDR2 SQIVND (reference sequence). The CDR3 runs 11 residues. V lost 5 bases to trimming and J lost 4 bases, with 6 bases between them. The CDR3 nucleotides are TGTGCCAGTAGTGCCAGTTACGAGCAGTACTTC. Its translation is CASSASYEQYF.

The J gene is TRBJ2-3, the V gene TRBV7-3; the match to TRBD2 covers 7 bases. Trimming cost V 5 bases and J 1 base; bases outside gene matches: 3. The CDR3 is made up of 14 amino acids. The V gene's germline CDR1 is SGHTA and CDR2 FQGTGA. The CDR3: CASSPAGGTDTQYF. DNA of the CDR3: TGTGCCAGCAGCCCCGCGGGGGGCACAGATACGCAGTATTTT.

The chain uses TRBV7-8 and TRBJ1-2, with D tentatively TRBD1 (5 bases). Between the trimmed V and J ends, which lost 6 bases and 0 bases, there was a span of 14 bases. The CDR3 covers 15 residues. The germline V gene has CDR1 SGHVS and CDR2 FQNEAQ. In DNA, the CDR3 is TGTGCCAGCAGGGACACCCGAACTTCTAACTATGGCTACACCTTC. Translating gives CASRDTRTSNYGYTF.

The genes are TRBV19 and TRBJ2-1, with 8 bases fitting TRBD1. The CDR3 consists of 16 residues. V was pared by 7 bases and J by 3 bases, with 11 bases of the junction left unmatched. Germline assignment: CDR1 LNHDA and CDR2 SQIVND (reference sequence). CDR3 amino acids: CASMDRATSLYNEQFF. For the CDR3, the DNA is TGTGCCAGTATGGACAGGGCTACCAGCCTCTACAATGAGCAGTTCTTC.

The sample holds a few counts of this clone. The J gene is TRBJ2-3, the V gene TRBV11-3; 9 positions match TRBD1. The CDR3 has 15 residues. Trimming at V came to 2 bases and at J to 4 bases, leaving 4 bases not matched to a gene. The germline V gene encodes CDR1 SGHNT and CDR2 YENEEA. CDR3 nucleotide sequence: TGTGCCAGCAGCTTACGTAGACAGGGGGCAGATACGCAGTATTTT. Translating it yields CASSLRRQGADTQYF.

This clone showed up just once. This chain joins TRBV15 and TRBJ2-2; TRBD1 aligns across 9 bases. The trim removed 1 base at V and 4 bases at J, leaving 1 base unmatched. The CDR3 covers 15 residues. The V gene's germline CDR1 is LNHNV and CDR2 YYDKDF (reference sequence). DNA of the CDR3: TGTGCCACCAGCAGAGTGGACAGGGGCACCGGGGAGCTGTTTTTT. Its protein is CATSRVDRGTGELFF. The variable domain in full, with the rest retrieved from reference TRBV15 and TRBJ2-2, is DAMVIQNPRYQVTQFGKPVTLSCSQTLNHNVMYWYQQKSSQAPKLLFHYYDKDFNNEADTPDNFQSRRPNTSFCFLDIRSPGLGDTAMYLCATSRVDRGTGELFFGEGSRLTVL.